One sample yielded the 21 T cell receptor beta chains listed below, sequenced in a study of regulatory dendritic cells for organ transplantation. The data were produced by immunoSEQ multiplex PCR, yet TCRdb's version contains in-frame clones alone and is incomplete. Of roughly 34,000 clones listed, roughly nine tenths are singletons. The sequencing input was naive CD4+ T cells from blood. Specified subset: CD45RA+ naive T cells. These receptors all come from a human donor in good health.

The chain carries TRBV21-1 and TRBJ2-5. TRBV21-1 is shown as a pseudogene. The CDR3 is 16 amino acids. The CDR3 loop is CASSKEEPDAQETQYF. The CDR3 DNA is TGTGCCAGCAGCAAAGAAGAACCAGACGCGCAAGAGACCCAGTACTTC.

The rearrangement joins TRBV9 to TRBJ1-1; a weak D match, TRBD1 (5 bases). From germline, CDR1 is SGDLS and CDR2 YYNGEE. The CDR3 length is 17 residues. Deletions cut 3 bases from V and 0 bases from J, with 18 bases between. The CDR3 here is CASSAPISGGLNTEAFF. The DNA for the CDR3 is TGTGCCAGCAGCGCTCCCATTTCGGGGGGATTGAACACTGAAGCTTTCTTT.

This clone came up once. The rearrangement links TRBV9 to TRBJ1-1; the D gene is possibly TRBD1 (5 bases). Germline-derived CDR1 and CDR2 are SGDLS and YYNGEE. The V end was cut by 1 base, the J end by 7 bases, with 8 bases between. CDR3 length: 12 residues. For the CDR3, the DNA is TGTGCCAGCAGCGTATGGGGCGGTGAAGCTTTCTTT. This translates into CASSVWGGEAFF.

This chain links TRBV10-2 with TRBJ2-1, with 10 bases identical to TRBD1. With 7 bases clipped from V and 10 bases from J, the junction kept 13 bases outside the gene matches. Looked up from germline, CDR1 is WSHSY and CDR2 is SAAADI. The length of the CDR3 is 15 residues. In nucleotides, the CDR3 is TGCGCCAGCATACTGTGGGGACAGGGGACACTGGAGCAGTTCTTC. Protein product: CASILWGQGTLEQFF.

The chain links TRBV5-4 to TRBJ2-3; no clear D gene. This CDR3 has 14 amino acids. V was cut by 4 bases and J by 2 bases, with 11 bases left in between. CDR1 and CDR2 (germline): SGHNT, YYREEE (reference sequence). In DNA, the CDR3 is TGTGCCAGCAGCCTCGGTCGGAACACAGATACGCAGTATTTT. Its translation: CASSLGRNTDTQYF. Full variable domain (remainder filled in from reference TRBV5-4 and TRBJ2-3): ETGVTQSPTHLIKTRGQQVTLRCSSQSGHNTVSWYQQALGQGPQFIFQYYREEENGRGNFPPRFSGLQFPNYSSELNVNALELDDSALYLCASSLGRNTDTQYFGPGTRLTVL.

The chain recombines TRBV4-2 with TRBJ1-4, with no clear D. Germline values: CDR1 LGHNA, CDR2 YNFKEQ. V was cut by 0 bases and J by 8 bases, with 10 bases left in between. The CDR3 length is 14 residues. In DNA form, the CDR3 reads TGTGCCAGCAGCCAAGATGGTCGAGGGGAAAAACTGTTTTTT. Its protein is CASSQDGRGEKLFF.

The chain recombines TRBV11-2 with TRBJ2-5; 11 positions agree with TRBD2. This CDR3 has 15 residues. The ends lost 2 bases at V and 6 bases at J; junction bases unmatched: 5. Germline V lookup: CDR1 SGHAT, CDR2 FQNNGV. CDR3 coding DNA: TGTGCCAGCAGCTTAACTAGCGGGAGAACGCAGACCCAGTACTTC. Translated, it gives CASSLTSGRTQTQYF.

J is TRBJ2-7 and V is TRBV19, with TRBD2 matching 10 bases. The CDR3 is made up of 15 amino acids. Germline trimming cut 5 bases from V and 3 bases from J; bases unmatched to any gene: 7. The germline V gene encodes CDR1 LNHDA and CDR2 SQIVND (reference sequence). CDR3: CASSSSGRAYYEQYF. The CDR3 nucleotides read TGTGCCAGTAGTTCTAGCGGGAGAGCCTACTACGAGCAGTACTTC.

The rearrangement joins TRBV18 to TRBJ1-1; D call uncertain. Looked up from germline, CDR1 is KGHSH and CDR2 is LQKENI. V was trimmed by 2 bases and J by 0 bases, leaving 7 bases between them. The CDR3 contains 14 residues. CDR3 sequence reads: CASSPIFLNTEAFF. CDR3 bases: TGTGCCAGCTCACCAATCTTCTTGAACACTGAAGCTTTCTTT.

The chain couples TRBV9 to TRBJ1-2; a possible D gene is TRBD1 (5 bases). Germline V gene sequence: CDR1 SGDLS, CDR2 YYNGEE. V shed 3 bases and J shed 11 bases, with 23 bases lying between them. This CDR3 has 15 residues. CDR3 residues: CASSETTGLAMGYTF. CDR3 bases: TGTGCCAGCAGCGAAACGACGGGGCTAGCTATGGGGTACACCTTC.

This rearrangement joins TRBV29-1 to TRBJ2-2; a weak D match, TRBD1 (5 bases). Germline CDR1 reads SQVTM; CDR2 reads ANQGSEA. This CDR3 is built from 16 residues. Trimming shortened V by 4 bases and J by 7 bases, and 22 bases separated the two germline ends. DNA for the CDR3: TGCAGCGTTGGTATTTTTCGGCAGGGTAACGTCGGGGAGCTGTTTTTT. Its translation is CSVGIFRQGNVGELFF.

This chain connects TRBV5-4 to TRBJ1-4; no definite D call. Germline loops: CDR1 SGHNT, CDR2 YYREEE (reference sequence). V was shortened by 0 bases and J by 4 bases, with 7 bases between the two germline ends. The CDR3 has 14 amino acids. CDR3 residues: CASSLAGNNEKLFF. The CDR3 DNA reads as TGTGCCAGCAGCTTGGCCGGAAATAATGAAAAACTGTTTTTT.

The chain carries TRBV4-2 and TRBJ2-5; TRBD2 agrees at 15 bases. The V and J ends lost 2 bases and 9 bases, in that order; junction bases with no gene match: 10. This CDR3 spans 17 amino acids. CDR1 and CDR2 (germline): LGHNA, YNFKEQ. CDR3 region: CASSQPSGTSGGRPQYF. The CDR3 DNA is TGTGCCAGCAGCCAACCTTCCGGGACTAGCGGGGGGAGGCCCCAGTACTTC.

The rearrangement links TRBV19 to TRBJ2-1; 12 bases are shared with TRBD2. There are 17 residues in the CDR3. V shed 5 bases, J shed 10 bases, and the junction held 15 bases outside the gene matches. Per germline, CDR1 LNHDA and CDR2 SQIVND (reference sequence). This chain's CDR3 is CASSLWTSGTTGDEQFF. CDR3 bases: TGTGCCAGTAGTCTCTGGACTAGCGGGACCACGGGAGACGAGCAGTTCTTC. The variable domain in full, with the rest retrieved from reference TRBV19 and TRBJ2-1, is DGGITQSPKYLFRKEGQNVTLSCEQNLNHDAMYWYRQDPGQGLRLIYYSQIVNDFQKGDIAEGYSVSREKKESFPLTVTSAQKNPTAFYLCASSLWTSGTTGDEQFFGPGTRLTVL.

The V and J genes are TRBV19 and TRBJ2-1; D remains unclear. V lost 3 bases, J lost 2 bases, and 14 bases lay in between. The length of the CDR3 is 16 residues. CDR1 LNHDA and CDR2 SQIVND come from the germline V gene (reference sequence). This CDR3 reads CASSIDSGSPYNEQFF. CDR3 sequence (DNA): TGTGCCAGTAGTATTGATTCCGGTAGTCCCTACAATGAGCAGTTCTTC.

The gene calls are TRBV7-9 and TRBJ2-7, with a possible D match to TRBD1 (6 bases). The CDR3 runs to 12 residues. V was pared by 5 bases and J by 3 bases, with 8 bases between. Germline CDR1 SEHNR, CDR2 FQNEAQ (reference sequence). The CDR3 DNA follows: TGTGCCAGCAGCAAACAGGGCTACGAGCAGTACTTC. It yields the protein CASSKQGYEQYF.

V usage is TRBV12-5 and J usage is TRBJ2-5, with 10 nucleotides matching TRBD1. Per germline, CDR1 LGHNT and CDR2 FRNRAP. This CDR3 comprises 15 residues. Unmatched junction bases numbered 6, after V lost 4 bases and J lost 4 bases. The CDR3 bases are TGTGCTAGTGGTTCATCCCGGACAGGGGGAGAGACCCAGTACTTC. This encodes CASGSSRTGGETQYF. Filled out from reference TRBV12-5 and TRBJ2-5, the complete variable domain reads DARVTQTPRHKVTEMGQEVTMRCQPILGHNTVFWYRQTMMQGLELLAYFRNRAPLDDSGMPKDRFSAEMPDATLATLKIQPSEPRDSAVYFCASGSSRTGGETQYFGPGTRLLVL.

The CDR3 region is CASSFGGTGGLETQYF. In DNA, the CDR3 is TGTGCCAGCAGCTTTGGGGGGACAGGGGGCTTGGAGACCCAGTACTTC. The chain recombines TRBV11-2 with TRBJ2-5; 12 positions match TRBD1. CDR3 length: 16 residues. V was pared by 3 bases and J by 5 bases, with 7 bases of the junction left unmatched. Germline V lookup: CDR1 SGHAT, CDR2 FQNNGV.

This clone was found once. As DNA, the CDR3 is TGTGCCAGCAGCGCCGCCGGGACTAGCGTCTACGAGCAGTACTTC. Amino acid sequence: CASSAAGTSVYEQYF. The V gene is TRBV9, the J gene TRBJ2-7; 10 positions agree with TRBD2. Germline assignment: CDR1 SGDLS and CDR2 YYNGEE. This CDR3 is built from 15 residues. V trimming: 3 bases; J trimming: 3 bases; junction bases outside the gene matches: 6.

The chain joins TRBV29-1 to TRBJ1-5, with unresolved D. Per the germline V gene, CDR1 is SQVTM and CDR2 is ANQGSEA. The V and J ends lost 6 bases and 2 bases respectively, with 11 bases between them. This CDR3 spans 13 amino acids. CDR3 DNA sequence: TGCAGCGTCGACACGGGTGGCAATCAGCCCCAGCATTTT. Its translation is CSVDTGGNQPQHF.

This clone was seen only a few times. The chain links TRBV7-2 to TRBJ2-7; 7 positions agree with TRBD1. Germline CDR1 is SGHTA and CDR2 is FQGNSA. The CDR3 contains 15 residues. V gave up 0 bases and J gave up 9 bases; unmatched junction bases: 11. CDR3 in amino acids: CASSLAQGSSVGQYF. CDR3 DNA sequence: TGTGCCAGCAGCTTAGCACAGGGGAGCTCCGTGGGGCAGTACTTC.